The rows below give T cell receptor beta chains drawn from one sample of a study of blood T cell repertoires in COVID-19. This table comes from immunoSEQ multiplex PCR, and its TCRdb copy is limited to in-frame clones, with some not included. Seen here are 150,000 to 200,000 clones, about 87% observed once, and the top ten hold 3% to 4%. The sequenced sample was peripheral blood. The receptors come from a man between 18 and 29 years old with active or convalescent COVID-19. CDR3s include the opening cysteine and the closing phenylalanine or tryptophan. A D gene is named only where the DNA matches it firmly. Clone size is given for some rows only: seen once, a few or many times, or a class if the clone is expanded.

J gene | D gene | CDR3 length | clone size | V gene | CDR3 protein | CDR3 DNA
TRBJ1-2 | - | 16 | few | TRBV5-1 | CASSLGSGYDRWGYTF | TGCGCCAGCAGCTTGGGATCGGGTTACGATCGCTGGGGCTACACCTTC
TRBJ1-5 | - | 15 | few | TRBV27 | CASSFGGASHQPQHF | TGTGCCAGCAGTTTTGGGGGGGCGAGTCATCAGCCCCAGCATTTT
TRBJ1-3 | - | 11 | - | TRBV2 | CASMAGNTIYF | TGTGCCAGCATGGCCGGAAACACCATATATTTT
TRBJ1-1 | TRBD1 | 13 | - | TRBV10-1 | CASRTGTGTEAFF | TGCGCCAGCAGGACAGGGACGGGCACTGAAGCTTTCTTT
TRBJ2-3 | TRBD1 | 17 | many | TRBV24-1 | CATSDPGSGGKTDTQYF | TGTGCCACCAGTGACCCCGGTTCAGGGGGAAAGACAGATACGCAGTATTTT
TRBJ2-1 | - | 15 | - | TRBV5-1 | CASSLISGSYNEQFF | TGCGCCAGCAGCTTGATTTCGGGGTCCTACAATGAGCAGTTCTTC
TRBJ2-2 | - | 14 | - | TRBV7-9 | CASSALLNTGELFF | TGTGCCAGCAGCGCCTTACTGAACACCGGGGAGCTGTTTTTT
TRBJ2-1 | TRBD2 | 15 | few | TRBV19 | CASSIGGSVANEQFF | TGTGCCAGTAGTATCGGCGGGAGTGTGGCCAATGAGCAGTTCTTC
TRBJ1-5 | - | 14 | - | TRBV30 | CAWSDGTPYQPQHF | TGTGCCTGGAGTGATGGGACACCATATCAGCCCCAGCATTTT
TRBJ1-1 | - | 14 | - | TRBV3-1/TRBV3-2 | CASSHNAGNTEAFF | TGTGCCAGCAGCCATAACGCAGGGAACACTGAAGCTTTCTTT
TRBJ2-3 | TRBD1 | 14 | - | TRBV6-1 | CASSDRGSTDTQYF | TGTGCCAGCAGTGACAGGGGGAGTACAGATACGCAGTATTTT
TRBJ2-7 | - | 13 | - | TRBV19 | CASSTGWAGEQYF | TGTGCCAGTAGTACCGGATGGGCTGGCGAGCAGTACTTC
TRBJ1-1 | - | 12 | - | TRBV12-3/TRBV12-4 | CASSLSRVAAFF | TGTGCCAGCAGTTTAAGCAGGGTCGCAGCTTTCTTT
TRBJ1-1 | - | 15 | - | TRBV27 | CASSRYIGVQAEAFF | TGTGCCAGCAGTCGTTATATCGGGGTCCAGGCTGAAGCTTTCTTT
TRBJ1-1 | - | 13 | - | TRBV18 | CASSPPVRTEAFF | TGTGCCAGCTCACCACCGGTTAGAACTGAAGCTTTCTTT
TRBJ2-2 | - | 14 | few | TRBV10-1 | CASRRGTPTGELFF | TGCGCCAGCAGACGCGGGACTCCTACCGGGGAGCTGTTTTTT
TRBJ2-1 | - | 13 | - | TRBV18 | CASSPVGGGEQFF | TGTGCCAGCTCACCGGTTGGCGGTGGGGAGCAGTTCTTC
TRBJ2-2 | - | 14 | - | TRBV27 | CASSFTGSTGELFF | TGTGCCAGCAGTTTCACCGGGAGCACCGGGGAGCTGTTTTTT
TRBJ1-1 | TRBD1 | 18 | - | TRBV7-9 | CASSSHPDRVSMNTEAFF | TGTGCCAGCAGCTCACACCCGGACAGGGTTAGCATGAACACTGAAGCTTTCTTT
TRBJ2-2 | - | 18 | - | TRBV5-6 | CASSLGVLSSATTGELFF | TGTGCCAGCAGCTTGGGGGTCCTCTCCTCAGCGACCACCGGGGAGCTGTTTTTT
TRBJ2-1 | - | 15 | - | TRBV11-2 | CASSLDNGPSNEQFF | TGTGCCAGCAGCTTAGATAATGGGCCCAGCAATGAGCAGTTCTTC
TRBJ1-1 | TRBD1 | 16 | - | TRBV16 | CASSQSPQGMNTEAFF | TGTGCCAGCAGCCAATCCCCACAGGGGATGAACACTGAAGCTTTCTTT
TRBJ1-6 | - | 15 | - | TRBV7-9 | CASSSSEVFNSPLHF | TGTGCCAGCAGCTCCAGTGAGGTCTTTAATTCACCCCTCCACTTT
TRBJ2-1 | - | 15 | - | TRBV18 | CASSGATSSYNEQFF | TGTGCCAGCTCCGGAGCTACGAGCTCCTACAATGAGCAGTTCTTC
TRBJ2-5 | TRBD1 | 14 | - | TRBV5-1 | CASKLTGTEETQYF | TGCGCCAGCAAGCTAACCGGGACAGAGGAGACCCAGTACTTC
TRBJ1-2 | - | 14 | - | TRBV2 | CASSLKLRLYGYTF | TGTGCCAGCAGTTTAAAACTCCGCCTCTATGGCTACACCTTC
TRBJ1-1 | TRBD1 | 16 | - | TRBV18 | CASASGTAYMNTEAFF | TGTGCCAGCGCTTCCGGGACAGCTTATATGAACACTGAAGCTTTCTTT
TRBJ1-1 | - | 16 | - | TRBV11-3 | CASSLDLRDQRTEAFF | TGTGCCAGCAGCTTAGATCTAAGAGATCAGAGGACTGAAGCTTTCTTT
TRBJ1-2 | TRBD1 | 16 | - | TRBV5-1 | CASSLSAGQGNYGYTF | TGCGCCAGCAGCTTGTCAGCCGGACAGGGGAACTATGGCTACACCTTC
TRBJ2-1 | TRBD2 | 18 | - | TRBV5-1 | CASSLALAGGPSYNEQFF | TGCGCCAGCAGCTTGGCACTAGCGGGAGGGCCGTCCTACAATGAGCAGTTCTTC
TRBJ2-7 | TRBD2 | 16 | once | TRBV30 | CAWSRNAGLAGYEQYF | TGTGCCTGGAGTCGAAACGCGGGACTAGCGGGGTACGAGCAGTACTTC
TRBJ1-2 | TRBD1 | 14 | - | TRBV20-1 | CSASPPQGGYGYTF | TGCAGTGCTAGTCCACCCCAGGGGGGCTATGGCTACACCTTC
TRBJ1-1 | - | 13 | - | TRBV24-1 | CATSPSSDTEAFF | TGTGCCACCAGCCCTTCGAGTGACACTGAAGCTTTCTTT
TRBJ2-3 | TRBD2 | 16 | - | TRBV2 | CASSEYTGLATDTQYF | TGTGCCAGCAGTGAATACACCGGACTAGCCACAGATACGCAGTATTTT
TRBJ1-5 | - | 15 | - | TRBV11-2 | CASSLDSRSWQPQHF | TGTGCCAGCAGCTTAGATAGTCGGTCCTGGCAGCCCCAGCATTTT
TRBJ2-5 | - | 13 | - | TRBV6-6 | CASSPTPEMTQYF | TGTGCCAGCAGTCCGACCCCGGAGATGACCCAGTACTTC
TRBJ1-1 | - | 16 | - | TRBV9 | CASSVGGPGDPTEAFF | TGTGCCAGCAGCGTAGGGGGCCCAGGGGACCCCACTGAAGCTTTCTTT
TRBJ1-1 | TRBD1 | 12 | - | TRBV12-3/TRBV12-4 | CASSIRGLGAFF | TGTGCCAGCAGTATCAGGGGGCTCGGAGCTTTCTTT
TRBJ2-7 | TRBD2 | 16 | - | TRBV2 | CASSELSATPGGEQYF | TGTGCCAGCAGTGAACTGTCCGCCACGCCGGGGGGTGAGCAGTACTTC
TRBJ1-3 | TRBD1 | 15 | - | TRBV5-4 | CASSMTGGPGNTIYF | TGTGCCAGCAGCATGACAGGGGGCCCTGGAAACACCATATATTTT
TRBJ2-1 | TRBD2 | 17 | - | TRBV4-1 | CASSQDPSGIIYNEQFF | TGCGCCAGCAGCCAAGACCCTAGCGGGATTATATACAATGAGCAGTTCTTC
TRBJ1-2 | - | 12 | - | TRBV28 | CASSRGVYGYTF | TGTGCCAGCAGTCGCGGGGTCTATGGCTACACCTTC
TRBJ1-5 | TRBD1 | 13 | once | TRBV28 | CATLRGGNQPQHF | TGTGCCACCCTCAGGGGGGGCAATCAGCCCCAGCATTTT
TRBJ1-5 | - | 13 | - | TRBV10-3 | CAITQGLNQPQHF | TGTGCCATAACTCAGGGACTTAATCAGCCCCAGCATTTT